This T cell receptor beta chain was identified during a study of graft-versus-host responses after intestinal transplantation. Study as a whole: Anti-thymocyte globulin induction, then tacrolimus and steroids for about three years, went to all recipients.

Looked up from germline, CDR1 is MNHNS and CDR2 is SASEGT. Trimming shortened V by 6 bases and J by 2 bases, and 10 bases separated the two germline ends. This CDR3 is built from 14 residues. The data were produced by immunoSEQ multiplex PCR, yet TCRdb's version contains in-frame clones alone and is incomplete. The sample shows about 97,000 clones, over 75% of them seen only once. Sequencing was performed on PBMCs, taken around 450 days after intestinal transplant. The rearrangement uses TRBV6-1 and TRBJ2-2; D not resolved. This clonotype was obtained from a human patient who received an intestinal transplant, so some T cells may come from the graft donor. The CDR3 here is CASRSRTNTGELFF. The CDR3 DNA sequence: TGTGCCAGCAGGAGCAGGACCAACACCGGGGAGCTGTTTTTT.